This T cell receptor (beta chain) was retrieved from a study of T cell responses to AZD1222 COVID-19 vaccine. TCRdb's copy holds only in-frame clones and misses some; the assay was immunoSEQ multiplex PCR. This sample has 110,000 to 150,000 clones, with around 93% found just once. The sample consisted of peripheral blood, taken on day 0 of AZD1222 vaccination. This TCR was sampled from an adult in good health.

The CDR3 DNA sequence: TGTGCCAGCAGTGAAGGTCGGGGGTTAGATACGCAGTATTTT. This translates into CASSEGRGLDTQYF. The gene calls are TRBV6-1 and TRBJ2-3, with D tentatively TRBD2 (6 bases). This CDR3 is 14 amino acids long. V shed 1 base and J shed 5 bases, with 10 bases lying between them. Germline loops: CDR1 MNHNS, CDR2 SASEGT.